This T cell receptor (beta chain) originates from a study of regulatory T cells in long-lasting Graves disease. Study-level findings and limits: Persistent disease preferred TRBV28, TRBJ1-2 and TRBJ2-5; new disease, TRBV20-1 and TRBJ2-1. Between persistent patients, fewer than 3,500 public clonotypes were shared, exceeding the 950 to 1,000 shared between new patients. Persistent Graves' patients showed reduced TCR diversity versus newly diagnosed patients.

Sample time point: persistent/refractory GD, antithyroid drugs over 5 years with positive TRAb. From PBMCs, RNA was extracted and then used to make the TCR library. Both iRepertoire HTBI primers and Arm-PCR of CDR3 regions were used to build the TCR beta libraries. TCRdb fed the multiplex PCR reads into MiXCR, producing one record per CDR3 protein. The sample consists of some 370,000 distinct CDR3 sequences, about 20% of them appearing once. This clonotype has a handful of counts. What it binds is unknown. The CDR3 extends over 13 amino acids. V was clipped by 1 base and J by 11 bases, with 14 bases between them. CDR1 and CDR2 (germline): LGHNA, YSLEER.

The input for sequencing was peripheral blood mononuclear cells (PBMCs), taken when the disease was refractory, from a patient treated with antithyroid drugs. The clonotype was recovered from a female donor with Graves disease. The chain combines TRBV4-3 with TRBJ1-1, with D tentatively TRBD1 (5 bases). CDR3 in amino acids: CASSQGGGSRAFF. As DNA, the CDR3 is TGCGCCAGCAGCCAAGGGGGGGGATCGAGGGCTTTCTTT.